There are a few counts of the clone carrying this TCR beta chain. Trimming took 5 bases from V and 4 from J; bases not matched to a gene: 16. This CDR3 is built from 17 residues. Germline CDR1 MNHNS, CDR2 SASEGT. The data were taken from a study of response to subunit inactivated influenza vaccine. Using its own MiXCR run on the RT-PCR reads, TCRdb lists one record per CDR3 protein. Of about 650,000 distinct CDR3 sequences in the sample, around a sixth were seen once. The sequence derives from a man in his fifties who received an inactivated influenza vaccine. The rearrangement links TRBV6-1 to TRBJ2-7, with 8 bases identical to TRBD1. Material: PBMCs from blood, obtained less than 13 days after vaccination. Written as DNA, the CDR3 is TGTGCCAGCAGTCAAGACCAGATGACAGGGGAATTGTACGAGCAGTACTTC. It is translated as CASSQDQMTGELYEQYF.